This T cell receptor (beta chain) was sequenced during a study of cytomegalovirus exposure and HLA in healthy donors. The method was immunoSEQ multiplex PCR; TCRdb's version includes in-frame clones alone and lacks a portion of them. The sample has tens of thousands of clones, around 94% seen once; the top ten hold approximately 3%. V dropped 5 bases and J dropped 3 bases, with 11 bases sitting between them. Germline CDR1 LNHDA, CDR2 SQIVND (reference sequence). The CDR3 length is 14 residues. Source material: PBMCs. This chain links TRBV19 with TRBJ1-5, with D hard to call. The TCR was taken from a woman under 30 in good health and CMV-seropositive. CDR3 in amino acids: CASSPLTFNQPQHF. Written as DNA, the CDR3 is TGTGCCAGTAGTCCGCTGACATTCAATCAGCCCCAGCATTTT.